Sequencing of this T cell receptor (beta chain) was carried out in a study of PD-1 blockade in mismatch repair-deficient tumors (dated by TCRdb to about 2017). At the level of the whole study: The trial enrolled fewer than 90 consecutive patients with under 15 mismatch repair-deficient cancer types between September 2013 and late 2016, all previously treated and progressing. Tumor-associated T cell clones were tracked in the peripheral blood of patients responding to PD-1 blockade by deep sequencing of TCR CDR3 regions. General conclusions and limits of the study: Clones residing in the tumor, which were often undetectable in blood before treatment, expanded quickly after pembrolizumab and then contracted, generally before radiologic responses.

The CDR1 and CDR2 encoded by the germline V gene are SGHRS and YFSETQ. The CDR3 numbers 13 residues from cysteine through phenylalanine. The retained sequence is limited to the CDR3, 39 bases, with the frame set at the first base. V is pared back by 2 bases and J by 8 bases, with 13 bases lying between the germline termini. As to this clone: Its antigen specificity is not known. No quality values exist for individual bases; no much larger clone is one base distant.

Library preparation used the immunoSEQ multiplex PCR assay. Sourced from immuneACCESS, this table was stored by TCRdb with only in-frame sequences that have V and J called. A share of the clones is absent; for the studies checked, an unresolved V gene accounts for under half, and the remainder has no known explanation. The sample table lists around 30,000 clones, around 80% of them with a count of one. The top ten constitute roughly 3.5% of the sample. For each enrolled patient, mismatch repair deficiency was established using either polymerase chain reaction or immunohistochemistry. TCR sequencing was carried out for a few patients who responded to pembrolizumab therapy. In the phase II trial, pembrolizumab PD-1 blockade was tested prospectively in advanced mismatch repair-deficient cancers, no matter which tissue of origin the cancers came from. Peripheral blood T cell samples were gathered serially, both before PD-1 blockade started and at multiple time points afterward. Blood sampling times were expressed in weeks after the first pembrolizumab dose.

The sequence was collected from an adult with mismatch repair-deficient cancer. The sequences come from PBMCs, collected less than 7 weeks after starting pembrolizumab. The V gene is TRBV5-1 and the J gene is TRBJ1-2, and perhaps TRBD1 as D gene, on 6 matching bases. The CDR3 protein is CASSLPGGIGYTF. At the DNA level, the sequence is TGCGCCAGCAGCTTACCGGGGGGCATCGGCTACACCTTC.